One and the same sample provided the 20 T cell receptor beta chains below, sequenced in a study of blood T cell repertoires in COVID-19. Repertoires were generated with immunoSEQ multiplex PCR, while TCRdb's copy carries only in-frame clones and drops some. The top ten clones hold 1.5% to 2% of a sample with about 200,000 clones, over 75% of them seen once. Input material: peripheral blood. The source is a man aged 35 to 55 with active or convalescent COVID-19.

This clone occurred a few times. This chain links TRBV7-6 with TRBJ2-2, with a possible D match to TRBD1 (6 bases). The CDR3 spans 15 residues. V gave up 3 bases and J gave up 6 bases, with 14 bases separating them. Germline CDR1 is SGHVS and CDR2 is FNYEAQ. The CDR3 DNA sequence: TGTGCCAGCAGCTTTACCCAGGGGAAGGCCGGGGAGCTGTTTTTT. Protein product: CASSFTQGKAGELFF.

This chain joins TRBV7-8 and TRBJ1-2; no clear D. The CDR3 loop spans 11 amino acids. V was pared by 8 bases and J by 4 bases, with 8 bases between. Germline-derived CDR1 and CDR2 are SGHVS and FQNEAQ. The CDR3: CASRRGYGYTF. CDR3 DNA: TGTGCCAGCCGCCGCGGCTATGGCTACACCTTC.

This clone has only a few counts. The chain is built from TRBV7-8 and TRBJ1-2, with unresolved D. Germline values: CDR1 SGHVS, CDR2 FQNEAQ. CDR3 size: 14 residues. V was pared by 7 bases and J by 3 bases, with 15 bases between. The CDR3 reads CASIPPGGYYGYTF. DNA for the CDR3: TGTGCCAGCATCCCCCCTGGAGGGTACTATGGCTACACCTTC. Drawing the rest from reference TRBV7-8 and TRBJ1-2, the complete variable domain is GAGVSQSPRYKVAKRGQDVALRCDPISGHVSLFWYQQALGQGPEFLTYFQNEAQLDKSGLPSDRFFAERPEGSVSTLKIQRTQQEDSAVYLCASIPPGGYYGYTFGSGTRLTVV.

The chain carries TRBV4-1 and TRBJ1-2; D is ambiguous. This CDR3 has 15 amino acids. Between the trimmed V and J ends, which lost 2 bases and 4 bases, there was a span of 14 bases. The germline V gene encodes CDR1 MGHRA and CDR2 YSYEKL. The CDR3 reads CASSQITRDGYGYTF. As DNA, the CDR3 is TGCGCCAGCAGCCAAATCACACGGGATGGCTATGGCTACACCTTC.

This chain joins TRBV5-1 and TRBJ2-7; 7 nucleotides match TRBD1. Trimming at V came to 1 base and at J to 0 bases, leaving 4 bases not matched to a gene. Germline V gene sequence: CDR1 SGHRS, CDR2 YFSETQ. CDR3 length equals 15 residues. CDR3 nucleotides: TGCGCCAGCAGCTTGAGGACAGGCGACTCCTACGAGCAGTACTTC. Encoded protein: CASSLRTGDSYEQYF.

V is TRBV7-2 and J is TRBJ2-1; no clear D. V was clipped by 5 bases and J by 0 bases, with 5 bases between them. The germline CDR1 and CDR2 sequences are SGHTA and FQGNSA. The CDR3 runs to 13 residues. This CDR3 reads CASSRDSYNEQFF. In DNA form, the CDR3 reads TGTGCCAGCAGCCGAGACTCCTACAATGAGCAGTTCTTC.

This sequence joins TRBV28 and TRBJ2-1; the match to TRBD2 covers 9 bases. CDR1 is MDHEN, CDR2 SYDVKM, per germline. This CDR3 contains 15 residues. The J segment lost 10 bases and the V segment lost 6 bases, leaving 13 bases of the junction unmatched. The CDR3 DNA follows: TGTGCCAGCAGCACGGCCGGGACTAGCTGGTGGGAGCAGTTCTTC. Its protein is CASSTAGTSWWEQFF.

The chain joins TRBV30 to TRBJ1-2; 7 bases are a match to TRBD1. Germline CDR1 reads GTSNPN; CDR2 reads SVGIG (reference sequence). The CDR3 runs to 13 residues. The junction had 6 bases not matched to a gene; V was cut back by 0 bases and J by 8 bases. The CDR3 spells CAWSVGGGGGYTF. The CDR3 DNA sequence: TGTGCCTGGAGTGTAGGAGGGGGCGGGGGCTACACCTTC.

J is TRBJ2-7 and V is TRBV10-3, with 9 positions matching TRBD1. CDR3 size: 14 residues. Germline values: CDR1 ENHRY, CDR2 SYGVKD. Germline trimming cut 4 bases from V and 1 base from J; bases unmatched to any gene: 2. The DNA for the CDR3 is TGTGCCATCAGTGGGACAGGGGCGTCCTACGAGCAGTACTTC. Its protein is CAISGTGASYEQYF.

J is TRBJ2-5 and V is TRBV7-3; 7 bases agree with TRBD1. This CDR3 is 14 amino acids long. Germline CDR1 is SGHTA and CDR2 is FQGTGA. Trimming cost V 1 base and J 4 bases; bases outside gene matches: 3. The CDR3 protein is CASSLMRGRETQYF. The CDR3, as DNA: TGTGCCAGCAGCTTAATGAGGGGGCGAGAGACCCAGTACTTC.

The genes are TRBV18 and TRBJ1-2; TRBD1 might be the D (5 bases). V lost 3 bases and J 6 bases, leaving 14 bases between the germline ends. CDR3 length equals 14 residues. Germline V gene lookup returns CDR1 KGHSH and CDR2 LQKENI. The CDR3 sequence is CASSPEGQGHGYTF. In DNA, the CDR3 is TGTGCCAGCTCACCCGAAGGGCAGGGTCATGGCTACACCTTC.

This sequence joins TRBV7-3 and TRBJ2-3; D call uncertain. Germline CDR1 reads SGHTA; CDR2 reads FQGTGA. The CDR3 extends over 13 amino acids. V was clipped by 3 bases and J by 1 base, with 5 bases between them. CDR3 loop: CASSLERTDTQYF. CDR3 coding DNA: TGTGCCAGCAGCTTGGAGCGCACAGATACGCAGTATTTT.

This clone showed up just a few times. The V and J genes are TRBV28 and TRBJ2-2; the D gene is possibly TRBD1 (5 bases). Germline-derived CDR1 and CDR2 are MDHEN and SYDVKM. This CDR3 comprises 12 residues. Trimming removed 8 bases at V and 6 bases at J, with 10 bases between. In DNA, the CDR3 is TGTGCCAGCCAGGGTCGGGCCGGGGAGCTGTTTTTT. It specifies CASQGRAGELFF.

The genes are TRBV7-9 and TRBJ1-3; the match to TRBD1 covers 12 bases. Per the germline V gene, CDR1 is SEHNR and CDR2 is FQNEAQ (reference sequence). The ends lost 5 bases at V and 0 bases at J; junction bases unmatched: 11. This CDR3 comprises 19 residues. The CDR3 nucleotides read TGTGCCAGCAGCGGGCGGGACAGGGGGCCTCGAAACTCTGGAAACACCATATATTTT. It codes for CASSGRDRGPRNSGNTIYF.

The rearrangement links TRBV5-8 to TRBJ1-3, with D perhaps TRBD1 (6 bases). Trimming cost V 3 bases and J 9 bases, with 10 bases left between them. CDR3 size: 12 residues. CDR1 and CDR2 (germline): SGHTS, YDEGEE. CDR3 coding DNA: TGTGCCAGCAGCTCACAGGGTGTCACCATATATTTT. This gives the protein CASSSQGVTIYF.

The chain recombines TRBV19 with TRBJ1-6; 10 nucleotides line up with TRBD1. The J segment lost 8 bases and the V segment lost 6 bases, leaving 7 bases of the junction unmatched. Per germline, CDR1 LNHDA and CDR2 SQIVND (reference sequence). The CDR3 runs to 15 residues. The CDR3 sequence: CASSWTGTGDSPLHF. Here the CDR3 DNA reads TGTGCCAGTAGCTGGACCGGGACAGGGGATTCACCCCTCCACTTT.

The V and J genes are TRBV6-5 and TRBJ1-1; 12 positions agree with TRBD1. Unmatched junction bases numbered 6, after V lost 2 bases and J lost 5 bases. Germline V gives CDR1 MNHEY, CDR2 SVGAGI. CDR3 length equals 16 residues. CDR3 protein: CASSYGTGGKRTEAFF. In DNA form, the CDR3 reads TGTGCCAGCAGTTACGGGACAGGGGGCAAGAGAACTGAAGCTTTCTTT.

J is TRBJ1-2 and V is TRBV13, with 7 bases matching TRBD1. CDR1 is PRHDT and CDR2 is FYEKMQ in the germline V gene (reference sequence). Losses at the gene ends were 5 bases for V and 3 bases for J; bases not matched to a gene: 15. The CDR3 runs 17 residues. The CDR3 sequence is CASSKDPEGAGDYGYTF. The CDR3 bases are TGTGCCAGCAGCAAAGACCCTGAGGGGGCAGGGGACTATGGCTACACCTTC.

This sequence joins TRBV15 and TRBJ1-2; 7 bases align to TRBD1. The V and J ends lost 2 bases and 5 bases, in that order; junction bases with no gene match: 5. The length of the CDR3 is 14 residues. Germline V gene sequence: CDR1 LNHNV, CDR2 YYDKDF (reference sequence). CDR3 region: CATSRQGVRYGYTF. Here the CDR3 DNA reads TGTGCCACCAGCAGACAGGGGGTACGGTATGGCTACACCTTC.

The rearrangement joins TRBV6-5 to TRBJ1-5; 7 bases agree with TRBD1. The junction had 8 bases not matched to a gene; V was cut back by 5 bases and J by 4 bases. Germline CDR1 is MNHEY and CDR2 is SVGAGI. The CDR3 loop spans 15 amino acids. The CDR3 sequence is CASSPGQVENQPQHF. The CDR3 DNA reads as TGTGCCAGCAGTCCCGGACAGGTAGAAAATCAGCCCCAGCATTTT.